One and the same sample provided the 22 T cell receptor beta chains below, sequenced in a study of graft-versus-host responses after intestinal transplantation (dated by TCRdb to about 2021). The meaning of the sample's time point label: cells obtained before transplantation from donor or recipient. To prepare the library, the immunoSEQ multiplex PCR assay was applied. Entries here come from immuneACCESS through TCRdb and include only in-frame sequences with V and J called. Some clones fail to appear in such tables; in the studies checked, an unresolved V gene covers under half of the shortfall, and the cause of the remainder is unknown. The sample has approximately 9,800 clones on record, 30% to 35% of them singletons. The top ten clones comprise under 6% of the sample. Sequencing was performed on alloreactive CD4+ T cells from a mixed lymphocyte reaction culture, taken before transplantation. The sample's cell subset or site label, decoded: CFSE-low proliferating T cells sorted from approximately 6-day pre-transplant mixed lymphocyte reaction (GvH or HvG direction). These receptors originate from a human patient who was an organ donor for intestinal transplantation.

The rearrangement joins TRBV5-4 to TRBJ2-2; D not resolved. The CDR3 covers 12 residues. Trimming removed 3 bases at V and 6 bases at J, with 6 bases between. Germline CDR1 and CDR2: SGHNT and YYREEE (reference sequence). CDR3 DNA: TGTGCCAGCAGCTCGCCCCCCGGGGAGCTGTTTTTT. Protein sequence: CASSSPPGELFF.

The chain employs TRBV19 and TRBJ2-4, with 9 nucleotides matching TRBD1. CDR1 is LNHDA and CDR2 is SQIVND in the germline V gene (reference sequence). With 4 bases clipped from V and 10 bases from J, the junction kept 11 bases outside the gene matches. This CDR3 has 15 residues. CDR3 nucleotide sequence: TGTGCCAGTAGTAGAGCAACCGGGACAGGGATTATTCAGTACTTC. It translates to CASSRATGTGIIQYF.

By proportion, this clone is medium-sized. V gene TRBV28 combines with J gene TRBJ1-1, with 8 nucleotides matching TRBD1. The V gene end was trimmed by 6 bases and the J gene end by 4 bases; junction bases not matched to a gene: 10. This CDR3 is built from 15 residues. In germline, CDR1 is MDHEN, CDR2 SYDVKM. CDR3 sequence reads: CASRRDRGGGTEAFF. DNA of the CDR3: TGTGCCAGCAGGAGAGACAGGGGCGGGGGCACTGAAGCTTTCTTT.

This clone was found a few times. For the CDR3, the DNA is TGTGCCAGCAGTTATTACGGGGAGACCCAGTACTTC. This gives the protein CASSYYGETQYF. The rearrangement joins TRBV6-6 to TRBJ2-5; D gene ambiguous. This CDR3 has 12 amino acids. The germline CDR1 and CDR2 sequences are MNHNY and SVGAGI (reference sequence). V was pared by 3 bases and J by 5 bases, with 7 bases between.

V is TRBV7-9 and J is TRBJ2-7; TRBD1 matches 7 bases. The germline V gene encodes CDR1 SEHNR and CDR2 FQNEAQ (reference sequence). With V trimmed by 10 bases and J by 2 bases, 8 bases remained unmatched. There are 13 residues in the CDR3. In DNA form, the CDR3 reads TGTGCCATCAACAGGGGTAAGGCCTACGAGCAGTACTTC. This translates into CAINRGKAYEQYF.

This chain uses TRBV18 with TRBJ2-7; tentatively, D is TRBD2 (5 bases). Germline V gene sequence: CDR1 KGHSH, CDR2 LQKENI. Between the trimmed V and J ends, which lost 1 base and 4 bases, there was a span of 8 bases. CDR3 length equals 13 residues. The CDR3 DNA sequence: TGTGCCAGCTCACCACTAGCGCCTTACGAGCAGTACTTC. Amino acid sequence: CASSPLAPYEQYF.

This chain joins TRBV7-9 and TRBJ1-6; D perhaps matches TRBD1 (5 bases). V was shortened by 5 bases and J by 7 bases, with 21 bases between the two germline ends. The V gene's germline CDR1 is SEHNR and CDR2 FQNEAQ (reference sequence). CDR3 size: 17 residues. The CDR3 DNA sequence: TGTGCCAGCAGCCTTGACACCGCGGGGGTCTTCAATTCACCCCTCCACTTT. Residues: CASSLDTAGVFNSPLHF.

Sample share makes this clone medium-sized. The V gene is TRBV4-3, the J gene TRBJ2-2, with 11 bases matching TRBD2. The CDR3 runs 20 residues. Germline values: CDR1 LGHNA, CDR2 YSLEER. V shed 2 bases, J shed 7 bases, and the junction held 18 bases outside the gene matches. CDR3 residues: CASSQRARYNSGGAVGELFF. The CDR3 DNA follows: TGCGCCAGCAGCCAACGAGCCCGGTATAATAGCGGGGGGGCCGTCGGGGAGCTGTTTTTT.

V gene TRBV6-4 combines with J gene TRBJ1-5; D is perhaps TRBD1 (6 bases). CDR3 size: 15 residues. The V end lost 8 bases, the J end lost 6 bases, and 20 bases lay between the germline ends. Germline V gene data show CDR1 as MRHNA and CDR2 as SNTAGT. DNA of the CDR3: TGTGCCAGCCAGGATCCAGGGGAAGGGGGTCAGCCCCAGCATTTT. This translates into CASQDPGEGGQPQHF.

The gene calls are TRBV5-4 and TRBJ2-7, with D perhaps TRBD2 (5 bases). The CDR3 spans 13 residues. Germline CDR1 SGHNT, CDR2 YYREEE (reference sequence). Trimming removed 0 bases from V and 7 bases from J, with 11 bases in between. The CDR3 loop is CASSLALSGEQYF. The CDR3 DNA reads as TGTGCCAGCAGCTTGGCCCTCTCGGGGGAGCAGTACTTC.

The chain joins TRBV7-2 to TRBJ1-3, with D tentatively TRBD1 (5 bases). There are 14 residues in the CDR3. Germline V gene lookup returns CDR1 SGHTA and CDR2 FQGNSA. Trimming pared 5 bases from V and 0 bases from J, leaving 8 bases between. CDR3 sequence reads: CASSPGSSGNTIYF. In DNA form, the CDR3 reads TGTGCCAGCAGCCCAGGGAGCTCTGGAAACACCATATATTTT.

This clone was found a few times. The chain joins TRBV18 to TRBJ1-1; TRBD1 might be the D (6 bases). CDR3 length equals 14 residues. CDR1 is KGHSH and CDR2 is LQKENI in the germline V gene. V shed 2 bases and J shed 4 bases, with 11 bases lying between them. The CDR3: CASSPNRVGTEAFF. DNA for the CDR3: TGTGCCAGCTCACCAAACAGGGTTGGCACTGAAGCTTTCTTT.

The gene calls are TRBV5-4 and TRBJ2-5, with TRBD1 matching 8 bases. This CDR3 contains 14 residues. Germline trimming cut 1 base from V and 5 bases from J; bases unmatched to any gene: 4. The germline V gene encodes CDR1 SGHNT and CDR2 YYREEE (reference sequence). CDR3 nucleotide sequence: TGTGCCAGCAGCTTGAAGGACAGGGAGGAGACCCAGTACTTC. Translation: CASSLKDREETQYF.

Within the sample, this clone is medium-sized (0.01 to 0.1%). The chain carries TRBV7-2 and TRBJ1-6, with 8 nucleotides matching TRBD1. The CDR3 totals 16 residues. The V segment lost 4 bases and the J segment 14 bases; nucleotides outside the gene matches: 16. From germline, CDR1 is SGHTA and CDR2 FQGNSA. CDR3 DNA sequence: TGTGCCAGCAGCTCGTATCAGGGGGCGGCAAGTGGGACCCTCCACTTT. It codes for CASSSYQGAASGTLHF.

The genes are TRBV6-4 and TRBJ1-1; a possible D gene is TRBD1 (5 bases). V was shortened by 6 bases and J by 5 bases, with 16 bases between the two germline ends. This CDR3 region has 14 residues. The germline CDR1 and CDR2 sequences are MRHNA and SNTAGT. The CDR3 DNA sequence: TGTGCCAGCAGACCGGGGGGGGTAGGGACTGAAGCTTTCTTT. Amino acid sequence: CASRPGGVGTEAFF.

This chain joins TRBV7-9 and TRBJ2-4, with TRBD2 matching 10 bases. Germline V lookup: CDR1 SEHNR, CDR2 FQNEAQ (reference sequence). The V segment lost 3 bases and the J segment 4 bases; nucleotides outside the gene matches: 0. The CDR3 contains 14 residues. CDR3: CASSLTSGKNIQYF. The CDR3 DNA reads as TGTGCCAGCAGCTTGACTAGCGGGAAAAACATTCAGTACTTC.

The chain links TRBV10-2 to TRBJ1-2; D is unresolved. CDR3 length equals 12 residues. V was cut by 2 bases and J by 5 bases, with 6 bases left in between. Germline V CDR1 and CDR2: WSHSY, SAAADI. For the CDR3, the DNA is TGCGCCAGCAGTGAGAGTGGGTATGGCTACACCTTC. Its translation: CASSESGYGYTF.

V and J are TRBV9 and TRBJ2-1, with TRBD2 matching 7 bases. J gave up 4 bases and V 0 bases, and 4 bases lay outside the gene matches. In germline, CDR1 is SGDLS, CDR2 YYNGEE. The CDR3 is made up of 15 amino acids. The CDR3 loop is CASSVAAGSYNEQFF. Written as DNA, the CDR3 is TGTGCCAGCAGCGTAGCAGCGGGGTCGTACAATGAGCAGTTCTTC.

This clone was found a few times. V is TRBV9 and J is TRBJ2-7; 8 bases line up with TRBD1. J lost 2 bases, V lost 0 bases, and 10 bases had no gene match. Germline V gene sequence: CDR1 SGDLS, CDR2 YYNGEE. CDR3 length equals 17 residues. In DNA, the CDR3 is TGTGCCAGCAGCGTAGAGGCGTCGACAGGGGTTGCCTACGAGCAGTACTTC. Protein: CASSVEASTGVAYEQYF.

The chain joins TRBV7-2 to TRBJ1-5; 7 bases line up with TRBD1. The CDR3 contains 15 residues. CDR1 is SGHTA, CDR2 FQGNSA, per germline. V trimming: 5 bases; J trimming: 3 bases; junction bases outside the gene matches: 7. CDR3 residues: CASSPWTGDNQPQHF. The CDR3 nucleotides read TGTGCCAGCAGCCCCTGGACAGGAGACAATCAGCCCCAGCATTTT.

V and J are TRBV29-1 and TRBJ2-3; D possibly corresponds to TRBD1 (6 bases). CDR1 and CDR2 from the germline V gene are SQVTM and ANQGSEA. Trimming pared 2 bases from V and 3 bases from J, leaving 9 bases between. This CDR3 comprises 13 residues. This CDR3 is CSVEIQGTDTQYF. CDR3 in DNA: TGCAGCGTTGAAATCCAGGGGACAGATACGCAGTATTTT.

This clone is termed medium-sized. The chain has TRBV18 and TRBJ1-5, with D tentatively TRBD1 (5 bases). Germline-derived CDR1 and CDR2 are KGHSH and LQKENI. The CDR3 loop spans 15 amino acids. Trimming left V 3 bases short and J 1 base short, with 10 bases between. CDR3 DNA sequence: TGTGCCAGCTCACCCCAGGGTAGGAGCAATCAGCCCCAGCATTTT. As protein: CASSPQGRSNQPQHF.